This TCR beta chain was documented in a study of identical twins. The study's findings and limits: For monozygotic twins, models underestimated out-of-frame TCR alpha sharing. Zero-insertion analyses could be partly confounded by invariant MAIT and iNKT cells. In drawing conclusions, the study used cross-sectional statistical analysis and did not follow the same donors.

This clonotype was counted ten times or more. The antigen is unknown. The V and J ends lost 0 bases and 7 bases, in that order; junction bases with no gene match: 14. The germline CDR1 and CDR2 sequences are LGHDT and YNNKEL (reference sequence). The CDR3 has 17 residues. Unique molecular identifiers were present on the cDNA, and a universal primer site came from template switching. TCRdb processed the 5' RACE reads anew with MiXCR; each CDR3 protein has one entry. The table includes roughly 250,000 distinct CDR3 sequences, around 7% detected once. The sample was also reused in another study, on yellow fever vaccine responses in identical twins.

This chain uses TRBV3-1 with TRBJ1-1, with TRBD1 matching over 7 bases. This clonotype was obtained from a woman in her late teens or twenties in good health. Source material: memory (CD45RO+) T cells sorted from blood. The CDR3 region has the DNA TGTGCCAGCAGCCAAGATGAGGGGGCGCTGAGTGAAGGTGAAGCTTTCTTT. Its translation is CASSQDEGALSEGEAFF.